The sequence of this TCR beta chain was determined in a study of Graves' ophthalmopathy and Graves' hyperthyroidism. Amplification from RNA transcripts yielded the TCR beta CDR3 regions. HTBI primers primed a first-round RT-PCR, and a second-round multiplex PCR followed. TCRdb itself ran the multiplex PCR reads through MiXCR, one entry per CDR3 protein. The table has 740,000 or so distinct CDR3 sequences, 40% seen once. The CDR3 consists of 14 residues. Trimming shortened V by 6 bases and J by 11 bases, and 22 bases separated the two germline ends. There are many counts of this clonotype. Sequenced input: peripheral blood. The receptor comes from an adult man with Graves' ophthalmopathy. The chain joins TRBV12-3 or TRBV12-4 to TRBJ1-1; D unclear. CDR3: CASSKTDTSVRAFF. The CDR3, as DNA: TGTGCCAGCAGCAAGACCGACACGTCGGTTAGGGCTTTCTTT.